These T cell receptor beta chains were read from a single sample in a study of blood T cell repertoires in COVID-19. Produced via immunoSEQ multiplex PCR; TCRdb's table is partial and in-frame only. This table holds approximately 90,000 clones, 65% to 80% found once. Material for sequencing was peripheral blood. These receptor sequences come from a man aged 65 to 85 with acute or convalescent COVID-19. Both conserved end residues are part of each CDR3. Each record gives: D gene, J gene, clone size, V gene, CDR3 DNA, CDR3 protein. D genes are given only for firm matches. Rows may omit the clone size; those that give it use once, few, many or a size class.

d_gene: .
j_gene: TRBJ2-3
abundance: once
v_gene: TRBV15
CDR3nt: TGTGCCACCAGGCGGGCATCCGCAGATACGCAGTATTTT
CDR3aa: CATRRASADTQYF

d_gene: .
j_gene: TRBJ2-2
abundance: few
v_gene: TRBV11-3
CDR3nt: TGTGCCAGCAGCCCCGGGACAACTAACACCGGGGAGCTGTTTTTT
CDR3aa: CASSPGTTNTGELFF

d_gene: TRBD1
j_gene: TRBJ1-6
abundance: .
v_gene: TRBV4-1
CDR3nt: TGCGCCAGCAGCCAAGTCCCCCCCCTAGGGGGCGAGGTTTCACCCCTCCACTTT
CDR3aa: CASSQVPPLGGEVSPLHF

d_gene: TRBD2
j_gene: TRBJ2-7
abundance: .
v_gene: TRBV7-9
CDR3nt: TGTGCCAGCAGCTCCCCCGGGACTAGCGGGGGGCCCTCCTACGAGCAGTACTTC
CDR3aa: CASSSPGTSGGPSYEQYF

d_gene: .
j_gene: TRBJ2-5
abundance: .
v_gene: TRBV3-1/TRBV3-2
CDR3nt: TGTGCCAGCAGCCTCAGGGTTGGGCAAGAGACCCAGTACTTC
CDR3aa: CASSLRVGQETQYF

d_gene: .
j_gene: TRBJ1-6
abundance: once
v_gene: TRBV18
CDR3nt: TGTGCCAGCTCTCCGGACAGAAATTCACCCCTCCACTTT
CDR3aa: CASSPDRNSPLHF

d_gene: TRBD1
j_gene: TRBJ2-4
abundance: few
v_gene: TRBV28
CDR3nt: TGTGCCAGCAGTCCCCGGACAGGACTAGCCAAAAACATTCAGTACTTC
CDR3aa: CASSPRTGLAKNIQYF

d_gene: TRBD2
j_gene: TRBJ2-3
abundance: .
v_gene: TRBV2
CDR3nt: TGTGCCAGCCAGTTTCGACTAGCGGGGGCTTCTAGCACAGATACGCAGTATTTT
CDR3aa: CASQFRLAGASSTDTQYF

d_gene: .
j_gene: TRBJ1-1
abundance: .
v_gene: TRBV10-3
CDR3nt: TGTGCCATCAGTGAGGTCAGGGATACTGAAGCTTTCTTT
CDR3aa: CAISEVRDTEAFF

d_gene: .
j_gene: TRBJ2-7
abundance: .
v_gene: TRBV3-1/TRBV3-2
CDR3nt: TGTGCCAGCAGCCAAGTCGGACTGGAGCAGTACTTC
CDR3aa: CASSQVGLEQYF

d_gene: .
j_gene: TRBJ1-2
abundance: .
v_gene: TRBV20-1
CDR3nt: TGCAGTGCTAGGACAGCCTATGGCTACACCTTC
CDR3aa: CSARTAYGYTF

d_gene: .
j_gene: TRBJ1-6
abundance: .
v_gene: TRBV20-1
CDR3nt: TGCAGTGCTAGTCCCCCGGGACACCATTCACCCCTCCACTTT
CDR3aa: CSASPPGHHSPLHF

d_gene: TRBD1
j_gene: TRBJ2-1
abundance: .
v_gene: TRBV4-1
CDR3nt: TGCGCCAGCAGCCAACACTGGACAGGGGGCATTTCCTACAATGAGCAGTTCTTC
CDR3aa: CASSQHWTGGISYNEQFF

d_gene: TRBD2
j_gene: TRBJ2-3
abundance: .
v_gene: TRBV2
CDR3nt: TGTGCCAGCGGAGGACTAGCGGGCACAGATACGCAGTATTTT
CDR3aa: CASGGLAGTDTQYF

d_gene: TRBD2
j_gene: TRBJ2-1
abundance: .
v_gene: TRBV4-1
CDR3nt: TGCGCCAGCAGCCAAAAGACTAGCGGGGGCTTCTATGAGCAGTTCTTC
CDR3aa: CASSQKTSGGFYEQFF

d_gene: .
j_gene: TRBJ1-3
abundance: .
v_gene: TRBV28
CDR3nt: TGTGCCAGCAGTTTTGGGGAGACTTTCGCATCTGGAAACACCATATATTTT
CDR3aa: CASSFGETFASGNTIYF

d_gene: .
j_gene: TRBJ1-1
abundance: .
v_gene: TRBV24-1
CDR3nt: TGTGCCACCAGTGACACACAGAACACTGAAGCTTTCTTT
CDR3aa: CATSDTQNTEAFF

d_gene: TRBD1
j_gene: TRBJ1-2
abundance: once
v_gene: TRBV6-6
CDR3nt: TGTGCCAGCAGTCCTGACAGGGACTATGGCTACACCTTC
CDR3aa: CASSPDRDYGYTF

d_gene: .
j_gene: TRBJ2-2
abundance: .
v_gene: TRBV10-3
CDR3nt: TGTGCCACCGCCGAGTCAGGAGGGAACGGGGAGCTGTTTTTT
CDR3aa: CATAESGGNGELFF

d_gene: .
j_gene: TRBJ1-2
abundance: .
v_gene: TRBV28
CDR3nt: TGTGCCAGCAGCCCGGAAGTAAGGAGGGGCTACACCTTC
CDR3aa: CASSPEVRRGYTF

d_gene: .
j_gene: TRBJ2-1
abundance: .
v_gene: TRBV5-1
CDR3nt: TGCGCCAGCAGCTTGGCCGGGGACACGGAATACAATGAGCAGTTCTTC
CDR3aa: CASSLAGDTEYNEQFF

d_gene: .
j_gene: TRBJ1-1
abundance: .
v_gene: TRBV10-1
CDR3nt: TGCGCCAGCAGTGAGCAGGGAGGCACTGAAGCTTTCTTT
CDR3aa: CASSEQGGTEAFF

d_gene: TRBD1
j_gene: TRBJ2-2
abundance: .
v_gene: TRBV5-1
CDR3nt: TGCGCCAGCAAGGGACAGGTTAACACCGGGGAGCTGTTTTTT
CDR3aa: CASKGQVNTGELFF

d_gene: .
j_gene: TRBJ1-4
abundance: .
v_gene: TRBV19
CDR3nt: TGTGCCAGTAGTATTGGTCAGTCTAATGAAAAACTGTTTTTT
CDR3aa: CASSIGQSNEKLFF

d_gene: .
j_gene: TRBJ1-2
abundance: .
v_gene: TRBV7-8
CDR3nt: TGTGCCAGCAGCTTAGCAGGAGAGAACTATGGCTACACCTTC
CDR3aa: CASSLAGENYGYTF

d_gene: TRBD1
j_gene: TRBJ2-3
abundance: .
v_gene: TRBV5-1
CDR3nt: TGCGCCAGCACAAGGGTAGGGACAGGCACAGATACGCAGTATTTT
CDR3aa: CASTRVGTGTDTQYF

d_gene: .
j_gene: TRBJ2-7
abundance: .
v_gene: TRBV2
CDR3nt: TGTGCCAGCAGTGGATTTAGTAGTTACGAGCAGTACTTC
CDR3aa: CASSGFSSYEQYF

d_gene: .
j_gene: TRBJ2-5
abundance: .
v_gene: TRBV7-9
CDR3nt: TGTGCCAGCAGGGGGCGATGGGGAGAGACCCAGTACTTC
CDR3aa: CASRGRWGETQYF

d_gene: .
j_gene: TRBJ2-1
abundance: .
v_gene: TRBV28
CDR3nt: TGTGCCAGCAGTTTAGGGGCAGGTAGCAATGAGCAGTTCTTC
CDR3aa: CASSLGAGSNEQFF

d_gene: TRBD1
j_gene: TRBJ1-6
abundance: .
v_gene: TRBV19
CDR3nt: TGTGCCAGTAATTCAGGGGGCCAATATAATTCACCCCTCCACTTT
CDR3aa: CASNSGGQYNSPLHF

d_gene: TRBD2
j_gene: TRBJ2-3
abundance: .
v_gene: TRBV4-1
CDR3nt: TGCGCCAGCAGCTTAGGACTAGCGGGGTCAGATACGCAGTATTTT
CDR3aa: CASSLGLAGSDTQYF

d_gene: .
j_gene: TRBJ2-3
abundance: .
v_gene: TRBV12-2
CDR3nt: TGTGCAAGTCGCTCCCGGGACTTTCCTGGCACAGATACGCAGTATTTT
CDR3aa: CASRSRDFPGTDTQYF

d_gene: .
j_gene: TRBJ1-1
abundance: few
v_gene: TRBV5-1
CDR3nt: TGCGCCAGCAGCCCGAGAGGAGAACCCAACACTGAAGCTTTCTTT
CDR3aa: CASSPRGEPNTEAFF

d_gene: .
j_gene: TRBJ2-5
abundance: once
v_gene: TRBV7-2
CDR3nt: TGTGCCAGCAGCTTAGCGCGGGCAGGGGCCACGGAGAGAGAGACCCAGTACTTC
CDR3aa: CASSLARAGATERETQYF

d_gene: .
j_gene: TRBJ1-1
abundance: .
v_gene: TRBV5-1
CDR3nt: TGCGCCAGCAGCTTGGTTCCGGGGGTGAACACTGAAGCTTTCTTT
CDR3aa: CASSLVPGVNTEAFF

d_gene: TRBD1
j_gene: TRBJ1-3
abundance: once
v_gene: TRBV5-1
CDR3nt: TGCGCCAGCAAGGGGACAGTTAACTCTGGAAACACCATATATTTT
CDR3aa: CASKGTVNSGNTIYF

d_gene: .
j_gene: TRBJ1-3
abundance: .
v_gene: TRBV3-1/TRBV3-2
CDR3nt: TGTGCCAGCAGCCAAGATTGGGGACACTTATCTGGAAACACCATATATTTT
CDR3aa: CASSQDWGHLSGNTIYF